This TCR beta chain was sequenced in a study of monozygotic twins with inflammatory bowel disease. Overall study results and limits: Heterogeneous immunosuppressive treatment regimens may have introduced variability into patient repertoires.

About this clonotype: Its matching antigen is unknown.

There were about 3,500 ng of total RNA used for each TCR library. TCRdb reworked the 5' RACE reads into one entry per CDR3 protein, no DNA. The sample's table shows nearly 450,000 distinct CDR3 sequences. The CDR3 totals 18 residues. The germline V gene has CDR1 KGHSH and CDR2 LQKENI. No sorting of T cells preceded isolation of total RNA from whole blood. J is TRBJ2-5 and V is TRBV18; TCRdb reports TRBD2, a call that lacks DNA to check it against. Sequenced: blood. The receptor comes from a human donor with ulcerative colitis or Crohn's disease, or a healthy co-twin of an affected twin (not recorded which). CDR3 loop: CASSPLAVGGRAWETQYF.